Below are 19 T cell receptor beta chains sequenced from a single sample in a study of Ad26.COV2.S vaccination and SARS-CoV-2 variants. Noted treatment: some 20 received Ad26.COV2.S at low or high dose, single or two shots; about 5 received placebo; per-sample allocation not given. After the first vaccine or placebo injection, samples were drawn on day 63. Repertoires were generated with immunoSEQ multiplex PCR, while TCRdb's copy carries only in-frame clones and drops some. The data show about 400,000 clones, roughly nine tenths seen once. Source: peripheral blood, taken in a trial of Ad26.COV2.S vaccine versus placebo. These receptors were collected from a person between 18 and 60 years old who received the Ad26.COV2.S COVID-19 vaccine or a placebo.

The V and J genes are TRBV14 and TRBJ1-1; no clear D gene. The germline V and J ends were trimmed by 0 bases and 1 base, with 9 bases remaining between them. The CDR3 runs to 15 residues. The germline gives CDR1 SGHDN, CDR2 FVKESK. As DNA, the CDR3 is TGTGCCAGCAGCCAAGATAAAGGACCGAACACTGAAGCTTTCTTT. Translated: CASSQDKGPNTEAFF.

This clone was seen once. The rearrangement links TRBV5-1 to TRBJ2-2, with TRBD2 matching over 9 bases. The CDR3 runs 15 residues. Per germline, CDR1 SGHRS and CDR2 YFSETQ. The V gene end was trimmed by 3 bases and the J gene end by 7 bases; junction bases not matched to a gene: 7. For the CDR3, the DNA is TGCGCCAGCAGCTGGAGGGCTAGCGGGGACGGGGAGCTGTTTTTT. It specifies CASSWRASGDGELFF.

The chain employs TRBV6-2 or TRBV6-3 and TRBJ1-6; no reliable D call. The germline CDR1 and CDR2 sequences are MNHEY and SVGEGT. V dropped 6 bases and J dropped 7 bases, with 13 bases sitting between them. The CDR3 is made up of 14 amino acids. CDR3 sequence: CASSRPDHNSPLHF. CDR3 DNA sequence: TGTGCCAGCAGCCGACCAGATCACAATTCACCCCTCCACTTT.

This clone was recorded once. The chain joins TRBV7-2 to TRBJ2-2; perhaps TRBD1 as D (5 bases). The CDR3 covers 15 residues. Germline CDR1 reads SGHTA; CDR2 reads FQGNSA. V was clipped by 3 bases and J by 2 bases, with 10 bases between them. Here the CDR3 reads CASSFGRANTGELFF. The DNA of the CDR3 is TGTGCCAGCAGCTTCGGCAGGGCCAACACCGGGGAGCTGTTTTTT. Full variable domain (remainder filled in from reference TRBV7-2 and TRBJ2-2): GAGVSQSPSNKVTEKGKDVELRCDPISGHTALYWYRQSLGQGLEFLIYFQGNSAPDKSGLPSDRFSAERTGGSVSTLTIQRTQQEDSAVYLCASSFGRANTGELFFGEGSRLTVL.

The J gene is TRBJ2-1, the V gene TRBV3-1 (or the pseudogene TRBV3-2), with D possibly TRBD2 on 6 matching bases. Germline CDR1 reads LGHDT; CDR2 reads YNNKEL (reference sequence). With 3 bases removed from V and 8 bases from J, the gap between germline ends came to 11 bases. There are 13 residues in the CDR3. The CDR3, as DNA: TGTGCCAGCAGCCACCCGGAGGGCGATGAGCAGTTCTTC. Protein: CASSHPEGDEQFF.

This CDR3 reads CASSWTGDYGYTF. CDR3 nucleotides: TGTGCCAGCTCCTGGACAGGGGACTATGGCTACACCTTC. The gene calls are TRBV18 and TRBJ1-2; 9 bases are shared with TRBD1. Germline CDR1 is KGHSH and CDR2 is LQKENI. CDR3 length equals 13 residues. The junction had 2 bases not matched to a gene; V was cut back by 6 bases and J by 3 bases.

The V call is TRBV9, the J call TRBJ2-1; 9 nucleotides match TRBD2. The ends lost 0 bases at V and 6 bases at J; junction bases unmatched: 4. The CDR3 loop spans 15 amino acids. Germline CDR1 is SGDLS and CDR2 is YYNGEE. This CDR3 is CASSVGSGGFNEQFF. The CDR3 DNA is TGTGCCAGCAGCGTAGGTAGCGGGGGCTTCAATGAGCAGTTCTTC.

V is TRBV29-1 and J is TRBJ1-4; a weak D match, TRBD1 (5 bases). This CDR3 is 11 amino acids long. Germline assignment: CDR1 SQVTM and CDR2 ANQGSEA. Trimming took off 3 bases at V and 12 bases at J, with 11 bases between the two ends. The CDR3 loop reads CSVDALGQLFF. For the CDR3, the DNA is TGCAGCGTTGATGCTTTGGGACAACTGTTTTTT.

The chain is built from TRBV19 and TRBJ2-5; perhaps TRBD2 as D (5 bases). V was cut by 5 bases and J by 5 bases, with 15 bases left in between. Germline CDR1 LNHDA, CDR2 SQIVND (reference sequence). CDR3 size: 14 residues. CDR3 protein: CASSLSSQRETQYF. The CDR3 coding sequence is TGTGCCAGTAGTCTCTCCTCACAGCGGGAGACCCAGTACTTC.

The chain recombines TRBV19 with TRBJ1-1; possible D gene TRBD1, 5 bases. The V end was cut by 1 base, the J end by 7 bases, with 7 bases between. CDR3 length: 12 amino acids. Germline CDR1 LNHDA, CDR2 SQIVND (reference sequence). CDR3 in DNA: TGTGCCAGTAGTATAGGGGGCGTTGAAGCTTTCTTT. Translated: CASSIGGVEAFF.

The chain joins TRBV6-6 to TRBJ1-6; no firm D call. The CDR3 spans 14 residues. Germline lookup yields CDR1 MNHNY and CDR2 SVGAGI (reference sequence). The V gene lost 3 bases and the J gene lost 1 base, with 4 bases spanning the gap. The CDR3 sequence: CASSYGSYNSPLHF. For the CDR3, the DNA is TGTGCCAGCAGTTATGGGTCCTATAATTCACCCCTCCACTTT.

The chain has TRBV5-6 and TRBJ1-1, with D possibly being TRBD1 (5 bases). Germline V gene lookup returns CDR1 SGHDT and CDR2 YYEEEE. V was cut by 1 base and J by 1 base, with 8 bases left in between. The CDR3 totals 14 residues. The CDR3 protein is CASSLKQANTEAFF. The CDR3 DNA reads TGTGCCAGCAGCTTGAAACAGGCGAACACTGAAGCTTTCTTT.

This clone has just a few counts. The chain joins TRBV20-1 to TRBJ2-7; 8 bases fit TRBD1. This CDR3 spans 13 amino acids. With 3 bases clipped from V and 3 bases from J, the junction kept 4 bases outside the gene matches. Germline V gene data show CDR1 as DFQATT and CDR2 as SNEGSKA (reference sequence). CDR3 amino acids: CSASKQGGYEQYF. CDR3 in DNA: TGCAGTGCTAGTAAACAGGGGGGCTACGAGCAGTACTTC.

The rearrangement links TRBV7-2 to TRBJ2-1; 8 bases line up with TRBD1. This CDR3 spans 14 amino acids. Trimming took 5 bases from V and 8 from J; bases not matched to a gene: 8. The V gene's germline CDR1 is SGHTA and CDR2 FQGNSA. The CDR3: CASSPRTGLHEQFF. CDR3 bases: TGTGCCAGCAGCCCCAGGACAGGGTTGCATGAGCAGTTCTTC.

The rearrangement links TRBV4-1 to TRBJ1-1; TRBD1 matches at 12 bases. V dropped 2 bases and J dropped 4; count of bases not matched to a gene: 5. The CDR3 extends over 16 amino acids. Germline values: CDR1 MGHRA, CDR2 YSYEKL. CDR3 coding DNA: TGCGCCAGCAGCCAACGGGACAGGGGGCGAGGCACTGAAGCTTTCTTT. Translated: CASSQRDRGRGTEAFF.

The chain recombines TRBV7-9 with TRBJ2-7; either TRBD1 or TRBD2 may fit D (6 bases each). V lost 3 bases and J 5 bases, leaving 14 bases between the germline ends. Germline V CDR1 and CDR2: SEHNR, FQNEAQ (reference sequence). The CDR3 runs to 14 residues. Here the CDR3 DNA reads TGTGCCAGCAGCTTGGCCGGGGGCCTAAACGAGCAGTACTTC. This codes for CASSLAGGLNEQYF.

The chain has TRBV3-1 (or the pseudogene TRBV3-2) and TRBJ2-7, with D possibly TRBD2 on 6 matching bases. V lost 3 bases, J lost 1 base, and 10 bases lay in between. The CDR3 covers 14 residues. The germline V gene encodes CDR1 LGHDT and CDR2 YNNKEL (reference sequence). The DNA of the CDR3 is TGTGCCAGCAGCCAGCGGGGATCATCCTACGAGCAGTACTTC. This sequence encodes CASSQRGSSYEQYF.

This sequence joins TRBV6-5 and TRBJ1-2, with no clear D. V gave up 4 bases and J gave up 8 bases, with 11 bases separating them. This CDR3 region has 12 residues. Germline V gives CDR1 MNHEY, CDR2 SVGAGI. The CDR3 region is CASSLSDVGYTF. The CDR3 nucleotides read TGTGCCAGCAGTTTATCGGACGTGGGCTACACCTTC.

The chain recombines TRBV5-1 with TRBJ1-1; D is ambiguous. CDR1 SGHRS and CDR2 YFSETQ come from the germline V gene. The germline V and J ends were trimmed by 4 bases and 0 bases, with 10 bases remaining between them. This CDR3 is 14 amino acids long. The CDR3 DNA is TGCGCCAGCAGCCCCCCTCCGGTGAACACTGAAGCTTTCTTT. Protein sequence: CASSPPPVNTEAFF.